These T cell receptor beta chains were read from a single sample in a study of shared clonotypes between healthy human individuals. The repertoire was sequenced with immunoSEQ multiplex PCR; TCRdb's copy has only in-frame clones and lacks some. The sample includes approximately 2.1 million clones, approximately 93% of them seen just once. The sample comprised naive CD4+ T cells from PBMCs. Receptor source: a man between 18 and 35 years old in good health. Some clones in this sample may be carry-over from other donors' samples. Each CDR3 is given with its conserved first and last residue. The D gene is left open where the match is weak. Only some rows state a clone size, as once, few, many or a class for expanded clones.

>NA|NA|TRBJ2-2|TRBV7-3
TGTGCCAGCAGCTTGATGCCCACCGGGGAGCTGTTTTTT
CASSLMPTGELFF
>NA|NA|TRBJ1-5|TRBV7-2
TGTGCCAGCAGCAGGACAGCCTTTCAACAGCCCCAGCATTTT
CASSRTAFQQPQHF
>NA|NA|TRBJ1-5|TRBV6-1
TGTGCCAGCAGTGAGGTGGGGACACTGAATCAGCCCCAGCATTTT
CASSEVGTLNQPQHF
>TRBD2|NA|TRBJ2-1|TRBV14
TGTGCCAGCAGCTACCGACTAGCGGGAGCCGATGAGCAGTTCTTC
CASSYRLAGADEQFF
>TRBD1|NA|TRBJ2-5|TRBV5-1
TGCGCCAGCAGCCTGGGACAGGGGGAAGAGACCCAGTACTTC
CASSLGQGEETQYF
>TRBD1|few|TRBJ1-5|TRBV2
TGTGCCAGCAGGGACAGGGGTAGCAATCAGCCCCAGCATTTT
CASRDRGSNQPQHF
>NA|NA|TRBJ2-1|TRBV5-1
TGCGCCAGCTCCGTGTTCGGGGCAAACAATGAGCAGTTCTTC
CASSVFGANNEQFF
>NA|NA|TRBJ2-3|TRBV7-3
TGTGCCAGCAGCTTGCAGGGCCGGGCAGATACGCAGTATTTT
CASSLQGRADTQYF
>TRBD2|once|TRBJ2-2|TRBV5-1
TGCGCCAGCAGCGGACTAGCGGGAAAAACCGGGGAGCTGTTTTTT
CASSGLAGKTGELFF
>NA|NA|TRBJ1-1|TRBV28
TGTGCCAGCAGTGTCGGGACAAGACACACTGAAGCTTTCTTT
CASSVGTRHTEAFF
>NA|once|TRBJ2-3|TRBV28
TGTGCCAGCAGTTCCGAGGGGGGCAAAAGAGATACGCAGTATTTT
CASSSEGGKRDTQYF
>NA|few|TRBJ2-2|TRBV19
TGTGCCAGCAAAAGGCAGAGCAACACCGGGGAGCTGTTTTTT
CASKRQSNTGELFF
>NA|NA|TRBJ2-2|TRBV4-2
TGTGCCAGCAGCCAAAATCGGCCCGCGAACACCGGGGAGCTGTTTTTT
CASSQNRPANTGELFF
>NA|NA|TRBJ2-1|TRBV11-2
TGTGCCAGCAGCCTAGGGCTTATCAATGAGCAGTTCTTC
CASSLGLINEQFF
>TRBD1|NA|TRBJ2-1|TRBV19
TGTGCCAGTGGCGGGACAGGCTACAATGAGCAGTTCTTC
CASGGTGYNEQFF
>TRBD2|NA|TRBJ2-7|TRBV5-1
TGCGCCAGCAGCTTGGGACTAGCCAACGAGCAGTACTTC
CASSLGLANEQYF
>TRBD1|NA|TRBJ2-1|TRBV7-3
TGTGCCAGCAGCAGGGACAGGGGACCCTACAATGAGCAGTTCTTC
CASSRDRGPYNEQFF
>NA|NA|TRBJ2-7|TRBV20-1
TGCAGTGCTTTCCCGATCAACGAGCAGTACTTC
CSAFPINEQYF
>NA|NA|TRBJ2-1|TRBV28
TGTGCCAGCGGGGCAGGGGTTGTTCATGAGCAGTTCTTC
CASGAGVVHEQFF
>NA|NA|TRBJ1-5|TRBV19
TGTGCCAGTAGTATAGACAGGTCTGGCCCCAGACCGGTTCCGCCCCAGCATTTT
CASSIDRSGPRPVPPQHF
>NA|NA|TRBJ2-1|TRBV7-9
TGTGCCAGCAGCTTAGAGGGGGGGCGTTCTGTTGAGCAGTTCTTC
CASSLEGGRSVEQFF
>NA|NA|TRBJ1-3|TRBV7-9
TGTGCCAGCAGCCCGAGGGGGGCCGGAAACACCATATATTTT
CASSPRGAGNTIYF
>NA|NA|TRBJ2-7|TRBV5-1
TGCGCCAGCAGCTTGGCGCCAAACTCCTACGAGCAGTACTTC
CASSLAPNSYEQYF
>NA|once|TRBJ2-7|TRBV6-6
TGTGCCAGCAGTGTAGAACTTGTCAGGGTGCAGTACTTC
CASSVELVRVQYF